The rows below give T cell receptor beta chains drawn from one sample of a study of T cells in Graves' hyperthyroidism and ophthalmopathy. TCRdb itself ran the multiplex PCR reads through MiXCR, one entry per CDR3 protein. The table lists approximately 370,000 distinct CDR3 sequences, 17% of them singletons. Sequencing was done on a sample of blood. Receptors were obtained from a woman aged 25 to 39 with Graves' hyperthyroidism that later progressed to Graves' ophthalmopathy. Both conserved end residues are part of each CDR3. D genes are given only for firm matches. Clone size, where shown, is once, few, many, or a class for clones that have expanded.

>TRBJ2-2|TRBD2|TRBV5-1|many
TGCGCCAGCACGGAGCGGGAGGAGGTTACCGGGGAGCTGTTTTTT
CASTEREEVTGELFF
>TRBJ2-7|-|TRBV11-2|-
TGTGCCAGCAGCTCGACAGAGGGCTCCTACGGGCAGTACTTC
CASSSTEGSYGQYF
>TRBJ1-4|-|TRBV28|many
TGTGCCAGCAGTTTGTTGGTGGAAACTAATGAAAAACTGTTTTTT
CASSLLVETNEKLFF
>TRBJ2-2|TRBD2|TRBV27|once
TGTGCCAGCACCTTCTCGGGGGGTGCGAACACCGGGGAGCTGTTTTTT
CASTFSGGANTGELFF
>TRBJ2-7|-|TRBV18|-
TGTGCCAGCTCACCACCGTTACAGGCAGGTAGGGCCTACGAGCAGTACTTC
CASSPPLQAGRAYEQYF
>TRBJ1-2|TRBD1|TRBV6-2/TRBV6-3|-
TGTGCCAGCAGAGCCCGACAGGGGGCAGGTGGCTACACCTTC
CASRARQGAGGYTF
>TRBJ2-7|TRBD1|TRBV5-1|many
TGCGCCAGCAGCTCCGGGACAGGAGAAATAGACGAGCAGTACTTC
CASSSGTGEIDEQYF
>TRBJ1-5|TRBD1|TRBV19|many
TGTGCCAGTAGCAACCACCCAGGACAGGGGGCTTACAATCAGCCCCAGCATTTT
CASSNHPGQGAYNQPQHF
>TRBJ2-7|-|TRBV6-1|many
TGTGCCAGCAGTGAAAAGGTTACTTGGGCCCGAGAGCAGTACTTC
CASSEKVTWAREQYF
>TRBJ2-2|TRBD1|TRBV9|many
TGTGCCAGCAGCAGACGACAGGGGGCAACCGGGGAGCTGTTTTTT
CASSRRQGATGELFF
>TRBJ1-1|-|TRBV6-2/TRBV6-3|many
TGTGCCAGCAGCCCTACAGAAGACTACATGAACACTGAAGCTTTCTTT
CASSPTEDYMNTEAFF
>TRBJ1-2|TRBD1|TRBV5-1|-
TGCGCCAGCAGCTCCGGGACAGGGGCTAGTGGCTACACCTTC
CASSSGTGASGYTF
>TRBJ1-5|-|TRBV6-2/TRBV6-3|many
TGTGCCAGCAGTTACCTCTCCAGGGGAGCCAACCCCAATCAGCCCCAGCATTTT
CASSYLSRGANPNQPQHF
>TRBJ1-1|TRBD1|TRBV5-1|many
TGCGCCAGCAGCCGGATTACAGGGGCCACTGAAGCTTTCTTT
CASSRITGATEAFF
>TRBJ1-2|-|TRBV12-3/TRBV12-4|-
TGTGCCAGCAGTTTAAACTATGGCTTTAAGTTC
CASSLNYGFKF
>TRBJ2-3|TRBD2|TRBV4-2|-
TGTGCCAGCAGCCAAAACGGGATAGCGGGGGAACGAAATACGCAGTATTTT
CASSQNGIAGERNTQYF
>TRBJ1-1|-|TRBV28|-
TGTGCCAGCAGTTCCGGAACAGGCGGAATGAACACTGAAGCTTTCTTT
CASSSGTGGMNTEAFF
>TRBJ2-7|-|TRBV6-1|few
TGTGCCAGCAACAGAGGAGGAGGAAGCTACGAGCAGTACTTC
CASNRGGGSYEQYF
>TRBJ2-7|-|TRBV6-5|many
TGTGCCAGCAGTTACAGTCCAGGGACCTACGAGCAGTACTTC
CASSYSPGTYEQYF
>TRBJ2-2|TRBD2|TRBV4-1|few
TGCGCCAGCAGCCGCCCGGGACTAGCGGGAGCCGGGGAGCTGTTTTTT
CASSRPGLAGAGELFF
>TRBJ2-7|-|TRBV9|many
TGTGCCAGCAGCGAGGGACTCCCGCCCCACGAGCAGTACTTC
CASSEGLPPHEQYF
>TRBJ2-7|TRBD2|TRBV5-1|many
TGCGCCAGCAACCGACTAGCGGGAGTATACGAGCAGTACTTC
CASNRLAGVYEQYF
>TRBJ2-3|-|TRBV9|few
TGTGCCAGCAGCGTAGCGGGGTTTCGACCCACAGATACGCAGTATTTT
CASSVAGFRPTDTQYF
>TRBJ1-5|-|TRBV2|-
TGTGCCAGCAGTGAGACGAAAGGGAATCAGCCCCAGCATTTT
CASSETKGNQPQHF
>TRBJ1-5|-|TRBV12-3/TRBV12-4|-
TGTGCCAGCACTGCAGGGGTGGGGCCCCAGCATTTT
CASTAGVGPQHF
>TRBJ2-7|TRBD2|TRBV20-1|-
TGCAGTGCTATTGGCGGGAGGTCCTCCTACGAGCAGTACTTC
CSAIGGRSSYEQYF
>TRBJ2-5|-|TRBV15|-
TGTGCCACCAGCAGACCTGAGGAGACCCAGTACTTC
CATSRPEETQYF
>TRBJ1-1|-|TRBV29-1|-
TGCAGCGTTGAACCCACTGGGTACATGAACACTGAAGCTTTCTTT
CSVEPTGYMNTEAFF
>TRBJ2-7|TRBD1|TRBV4-1|-
TGCGCCAGCAGCCTGCTTTGGGACAGGGATCGGACTTACGAGCAGTACTTC
CASSLLWDRDRTYEQYF
>TRBJ1-2|-|TRBV6-2/TRBV6-3|few
TGTGCCAGCAGTTACGACAGTCACTATGGCTACACCTTC
CASSYDSHYGYTF
>TRBJ2-1|-|TRBV19|-
TGTGCCAGTGAGGAGACAGGTTCCTACAATGAGCAGTTCTTC
CASEETGSYNEQFF
>TRBJ1-3|TRBD1|TRBV5-1|few
TGCGCCAGCAGCTCGACAGGGGGAACTGGAAACACCATATATTTT
CASSSTGGTGNTIYF
>TRBJ1-2|TRBD1|TRBV5-1|-
TGCGCCAGCAGCCCAGAACAGGGGGCTATCGGTGGCTACACCTTC
CASSPEQGAIGGYTF
>TRBJ1-6|-|TRBV3-1|-
TGTGCCAGCAGCCAAGGCGGAAGCTCCTATAATTCACCCCTCCACTTT
CASSQGGSSYNSPLHF
>TRBJ2-1|TRBD1|TRBV6-1|many
TGTGCCAGCAGTGAGTATCCGGGACAGGAGATGAGCTCCTACAATGAGCAGTTCTTC
CASSEYPGQEMSSYNEQFF
>TRBJ2-5|-|TRBV6-1|many
TGTGCCAGCAGTTATTACGGGGTGCAGGAGACCCAGTACTTC
CASSYYGVQETQYF
>TRBJ1-4|TRBD1|TRBV29-1|many
TGCAGCGTTAAACAGGGGGCTAATGAAAAACTGTTTTTT
CSVKQGANEKLFF
>TRBJ2-1|-|TRBV3-1|few
TGTGCCAGCAGCCAAGAATCCGGGTTACGGTCCTACAATGAGCAGTTCTTC
CASSQESGLRSYNEQFF
>TRBJ1-2|-|TRBV4-1|few
TGCGCCAGCAGCCAAGAAGGGTTCAGTAGCTACACCTTC
CASSQEGFSSYTF
>TRBJ1-4|-|TRBV2|many
TGTGCCAGCAGGTACTCCGGGACATCTACAACTAATGAAAAACTGTTTTTT
CASRYSGTSTTNEKLFF
>TRBJ2-5|-|TRBV10-3|many
TGTGCCGTGGCGATAGGGGGCCAAGAGACCCAGTACTTC
CAVAIGGQETQYF
>TRBJ1-5|-|TRBV20-1|few
TGCAGTGCTAGTCGGGGTAAGCATGAGCCCCAGCATTTT
CSASRGKHEPQHF
>TRBJ2-7|-|TRBV7-2|-
TGTGCCAGCAGCTTAGCGGCCGGAGGGGGCTATCGATACGAGCAGTACTTC
CASSLAAGGGYRYEQYF